These T cell receptor beta chains were read from a single sample in a study of response to subunit inactivated influenza vaccine. TCRdb processed the RT-PCR reads anew with MiXCR; each CDR3 protein has one entry. The data contain 500,000 to 550,000 distinct CDR3 sequences, approximately 7.8% of them seen just once; the ten biggest clones take up around 13%. The material sequenced was PBMCs from blood, taken around 25 months after vaccination. These receptors came from a man between 50 and 70 years old who received an inactivated influenza vaccine. The conserved cysteine and the conserved F or W are not part of the CDR3 here. The D gene is left open where the match is weak.

J gene: TRBJ2-3
D gene: -
V gene: TRBV15
CDR3 protein: ATSTGSTDTQY

J gene: TRBJ2-1
D gene: -
V gene: TRBV5-1
CDR3 protein: ASSPQFNEQF

J gene: TRBJ2-7
D gene: -
V gene: TRBV20-1
CDR3 protein: SGEMYEQY

J gene: TRBJ2-7
D gene: TRBD2
V gene: TRBV12-3/TRBV12-4
CDR3 protein: ASSLVGGVSGNFYEQY

J gene: TRBJ2-2
D gene: -
V gene: TRBV9
CDR3 protein: ASSHRPGELF

J gene: TRBJ1-1
D gene: TRBD1
V gene: TRBV20-1
CDR3 protein: SAKKGGREAF

J gene: TRBJ1-4
D gene: -
V gene: TRBV7-2
CDR3 protein: ASSLGKGLGEKLF

J gene: TRBJ2-7
D gene: TRBD1
V gene: TRBV5-1
CDR3 protein: ASSLGGQGLEQY

J gene: TRBJ2-1
D gene: -
V gene: TRBV18
CDR3 protein: ASSPPSQGAYNEQF

J gene: TRBJ2-1
D gene: TRBD1
V gene: TRBV5-1
CDR3 protein: ASSLGGQTYNEQF

J gene: TRBJ1-3
D gene: -
V gene: TRBV18
CDR3 protein: ASSPPGAGNTIY

J gene: TRBJ1-1
D gene: -
V gene: TRBV20-1
CDR3 protein: SARDGYTEAF

J gene: TRBJ1-2
D gene: -
V gene: TRBV12-3/TRBV12-4
CDR3 protein: ASSFQGSYGYT

J gene: TRBJ2-5
D gene: -
V gene: TRBV12-3/TRBV12-4
CDR3 protein: ASSVRGHQETQY

J gene: TRBJ1-1
D gene: TRBD1
V gene: TRBV18
CDR3 protein: ASSQMEGAEAF

J gene: TRBJ2-1
D gene: TRBD2
V gene: TRBV20-1
CDR3 protein: SARGRTSGSASYNEQF

J gene: TRBJ2-7
D gene: -
V gene: TRBV20-1
CDR3 protein: SARGSPGATYEQY

J gene: TRBJ2-3
D gene: -
V gene: TRBV28
CDR3 protein: ASSRAGHTDTQY

J gene: TRBJ2-1
D gene: -
V gene: TRBV3-1
CDR3 protein: ASSPRPADNEQF

J gene: TRBJ2-7
D gene: -
V gene: TRBV6-2/TRBV6-3
CDR3 protein: ASSPTSIEQY

J gene: TRBJ2-7
D gene: TRBD2
V gene: TRBV20-1
CDR3 protein: SASGGIYEQY

J gene: TRBJ1-5
D gene: -
V gene: TRBV29-1
CDR3 protein: SVGLSDNGNQPQH

J gene: TRBJ2-7
D gene: -
V gene: TRBV25-1
CDR3 protein: ASSGYASSYEQY

J gene: TRBJ2-3
D gene: -
V gene: TRBV29-1
CDR3 protein: SVRQASTDTQY

J gene: TRBJ2-5
D gene: -
V gene: TRBV7-2
CDR3 protein: ASSLSSSKETQY

J gene: TRBJ2-5
D gene: -
V gene: TRBV7-2
CDR3 protein: ASSLFGTTGETQY

J gene: TRBJ2-1
D gene: -
V gene: TRBV6-1
CDR3 protein: ASSPVLYNEQF